Below are 18 T cell receptor beta chains sequenced from a single sample in a study of T cells expressing NK-cell markers. TCRdb reprocessed the 5' RACE reads and reports one entry per CDR3 protein, with no DNA. Reported are some 600,000 distinct CDR3 sequences; the ten largest clones contain roughly 3.4%. The sequencing sample was made of blood T cells: a sorted CD56 or NKG2C T cell subset, CD4+ or CD8+ T cells, or bulk PBMC T cells (not recorded which). These receptors all stem from a man between 18 and 35 years old in good health.

This chain joins TRBV6-1 and TRBJ2-2; the TCRdb call, TRBD2, lacks DNA for checking. The CDR3 is 18 amino acids. Germline lookup yields CDR1 MNHNS and CDR2 SASEGT. The CDR3 here is CASSRDAGGLANTGELFF.

The chain couples TRBV5-1 to TRBJ1-4. Germline lookup yields CDR1 SGHRS and CDR2 YFSETQ. CDR3 length: 13 residues. CDR3 region: CASSPSYNEKLFF.

The CDR3 loop reads CASTREEDNSGANVLTF. The gene calls are TRBV4-2 and TRBJ2-6; the TRBD1 assignment by TCRdb is unverifiable without DNA. This CDR3 contains 17 residues. CDR1 and CDR2 from the germline V gene are LGHNA and YNFKEQ.

This sequence joins TRBV28 and TRBJ2-5; TCRdb returns TRBD2, unconfirmable since there is no DNA. Germline CDR1 reads MDHEN; CDR2 reads SYDVKM. The CDR3 is 17 residues long. CDR3 in amino acids: CASSLSRPGPVGETQYF.

The gene calls are TRBV29-1 and TRBJ2-3; TCRdb selects TRBD2, and the lack of DNA leaves this call unchecked. The CDR3 runs 16 residues. Germline CDR1 is SQVTM and CDR2 is ANQGSEA. CDR3 amino acids: CSVELGLAGTTDTQYF.

This chain connects TRBV10-3 to TRBJ1-2; as DNA is missing, the TRBD1 call by TCRdb cannot be tested. Germline CDR1 reads ENHRY; CDR2 reads SYGVKD. CDR3 length: 13 amino acids. CDR3 sequence reads: CAISGQGRVGYTF.

The chain joins TRBV6-1 to TRBJ1-4. CDR1 and CDR2 (germline): MNHNS, SASEGT. This CDR3 region has 14 residues. The CDR3 here is CATRTPATNEKLFF.

This chain connects TRBV7-2 to TRBJ2-7; without DNA, the TCRdb call of TRBD2 cannot be checked. The CDR3 is 16 amino acids. Germline CDR1 and CDR2: SGHTA and FQGNSA. The CDR3 loop reads CASSLVPGEGNYAQYF.

This sequence joins TRBV12-3 or TRBV12-4 and TRBJ1-1; as DNA is missing, the TRBD1 call by TCRdb cannot be tested. The CDR3 totals 14 residues. CDR3 residues: CASSPTASGGPAFF.

The V gene is TRBV6-5, the J gene TRBJ2-7; TCRdb's D call, TRBD1, is unchecked because there is no DNA. Per the germline V gene, CDR1 is MNHEY and CDR2 is SVGAGI. This CDR3 region has 14 residues. The CDR3 sequence: CASTRDGASYEQYF.

V is TRBV20-1 and J is TRBJ2-3. The CDR3 runs 16 residues. Germline-derived CDR1 and CDR2 are DFQATT and SNEGSKA (reference sequence). CDR3 residues: CSARPTQARPTDTQYF.

V usage is TRBV10-3 and J usage is TRBJ1-5. CDR3 length: 14 residues. In germline, CDR1 is ENHRY, CDR2 SYGVKD. The CDR3 loop reads CATTGGGLNQPQHF.

This chain links TRBV24-1 with TRBJ2-2; TCRdb selects TRBD1, and the lack of DNA leaves this call unchecked. CDR3 length equals 15 residues. From germline, CDR1 is KGHDR and CDR2 SFDVKD. This CDR3 is CATSKDRGITGELFF.

The CDR3 loop reads CSVVVTRAIYEQYF. The chain uses TRBV29-1 and TRBJ2-7; TCRdb's D call, TRBD2, is unchecked because there is no DNA. Per germline, CDR1 SQVTM and CDR2 ANQGSEA. CDR3 length equals 14 residues.

The rearrangement joins TRBV27 to TRBJ2-5; TCRdb gives TRBD1 as the D gene, but with no DNA this cannot be confirmed. Germline V gene data show CDR1 as MNHEY and CDR2 as SMNVEV (reference sequence). This CDR3 contains 15 residues. CDR3 sequence reads: CASISGTGGQETQYF.

V and J are TRBV28 and TRBJ2-7. The germline V gene has CDR1 MDHEN and CDR2 SYDVKM. CDR3 length: 13 amino acids. The CDR3 loop reads CASSLRLPVEQYF.

V usage is TRBV7-8 and J usage is TRBJ2-1; the TCRdb call, TRBD2, lacks DNA for checking. There are 16 residues in the CDR3. Germline values: CDR1 SGHVS, CDR2 FQNEAQ. The chain's CDR3 is CASSLSGGWAAPPQFF. Variable domain in full (rest from reference TRBV7-8 and TRBJ2-1): GAGVSQSPRYKVAKRGQDVALRCDPISGHVSLFWYQQALGQGPEFLTYFQNEAQLDKSGLPSDRFFAERPEGSVSTLKIQRTQQEDSAVYLCASSLSGGWAAPPQFFGPGTRLTVL.

The CDR3 loop reads CATRGLASYEQYF. V usage is TRBV21-1 and J usage is TRBJ2-7; TCRdb reports TRBD2, a call that lacks DNA to check it against. TRBV21-1 is reported as a pseudogene. The CDR3 is 13 residues long.